This is a list of T cell receptor beta chains from one sample in a study of PD-L1 blockade in urothelial cancer. TCRdb keeps only in-frame clones here, not all; method: immunoSEQ multiplex PCR. This table holds 35,000 to 45,000 clones, approximately 40% found once. The sample was tumor tissue, taken before atezolizumab (anti-PD-L1) treatment. Receptors originate from a man aged 55 to 70 with urothelial cancer. The CDR3 runs from the conserved cysteine through the conserved F or W. Each record gives: J gene, clone size, D gene, V gene, CDR3 DNA, CDR3 protein. D genes are given only for firm matches. The listing skips clone size in some rows; elsewhere it reads once, few, many or a size class.

>TRBJ1-3|once|-|TRBV4-1
TGCGCCAGCAGCCAAGCGGGAACAGAGAGCTTCACTGGAAACACCATATATTTT
CASSQAGTESFTGNTIYF
>TRBJ1-5|many|TRBD1|TRBV6-8
TGTGCCAGCAGTTTTGGACAGGGTCGCAATCAGCCCCAGCATTTT
CASSFGQGRNQPQHF
>TRBJ2-3|-|TRBD2|TRBV18
TGTGCCAGCTCACCACCGGGGCTAGCGGGAGGCACAGATACGCAGTATTTT
CASSPPGLAGGTDTQYF
>TRBJ2-7|few|TRBD2|TRBV6-8
TGTGCCATCAGTCCTAGCGGGAGTCGAAACGAGCAGTACTTC
CAISPSGSRNEQYF
>TRBJ2-1|few|TRBD2|TRBV11-3
TGTGCCAGCAGCTCCACGACTAGCGGGAATTCCTACAATGAGCAGTTCTTC
CASSSTTSGNSYNEQFF
>TRBJ1-5|-|-|TRBV30
TGTGCCTGGAGTGTAGGGGCAGGGATTCAGCCCCAGCATTTT
CAWSVGAGIQPQHF
>TRBJ2-1|few|TRBD1|TRBV6-8
TGTGCCAGCAGTTACGGACAGGGTGTGAATGAGCAGTTCTTC
CASSYGQGVNEQFF
>TRBJ2-1|-|TRBD2|TRBV18
TGTGCCAGCTCACCAGAGACTAGCGACTACAATGAGCAGTTCTTC
CASSPETSDYNEQFF
>TRBJ2-6|-|TRBD2|TRBV7-6
TGTGCCAGCAGCTTTCTTCACCCCGTCACTAGCGGGAGGGCTGGGGCCAACGTCCTGACTTTC
CASSFLHPVTSGRAGANVLTF
>TRBJ2-7|-|TRBD2|TRBV11-1
TGTGCCAGCAGCTTAGATTTGGCTAGCGGGAACTCCTACGAGCAGTACTTC
CASSLDLASGNSYEQYF
>TRBJ2-1|-|TRBD2|TRBV10-2
TGCGCCAGCAGTGAGCTTAGCGGGACCGAGCAGTTCTTC
CASSELSGTEQFF
>TRBJ2-1|-|TRBD2|TRBV5-1
TGCGCCAGCAGCTTGGGGGGACTAGCGGTCGCGTCATCCTACAATGAGCAGTTCTTC
CASSLGGLAVASSYNEQFF
>TRBJ2-2|-|TRBD1|TRBV19
TGTGCCAGTGGACGAGGGACAGTTAACACCGGGGAGCTGTTTTTT
CASGRGTVNTGELFF
>TRBJ1-5|-|-|TRBV6-8
TGTGCCACCAACTTCGGGGCAGGGGTCAATCAGCCCCAGCATTTT
CATNFGAGVNQPQHF
>TRBJ2-6|once|-|TRBV5-1
TGCGCCAGCAGCTTGGCGGGTGGTTCCGGGGCCAACGTCCTGACTTTC
CASSLAGGSGANVLTF
>TRBJ2-7|few|-|TRBV10-2
TGCGCCAGCAGCGAGCCTTACGCCAGGGGTATGTACGAGCAGTACTTC
CASSEPYARGMYEQYF
>TRBJ1-2|-|TRBD1|TRBV18
TGTGCCAGCTCCCAAGACGCCGGGACAGGGGGGAGCTATGGCTACACCTTC
CASSQDAGTGGSYGYTF
>TRBJ2-7|-|-|TRBV14
TGTGCCAGCAGCCCAACCTCCAAAAGGGCCTACGAGCAGTACTTC
CASSPTSKRAYEQYF
>TRBJ1-5|many|-|TRBV7-5
TGTGCCAGCAGCTTATATTCGGGCCGACAGCCCCAGCATTTT
CASSLYSGRQPQHF
>TRBJ2-5|-|-|TRBV29-1
TGCAGCGTTCAGTGGCGGGGGCAGGAGACCCAGTACTTC
CSVQWRGQETQYF
>TRBJ1-5|-|-|TRBV6-8
TGTGCCAGCAGTTTAATCGGCCACAATCAGCCCCAGCATTTT
CASSLIGHNQPQHF
>TRBJ1-3|-|-|TRBV1
TGCGCCAGCAGCCGACAGGGACCTGGAAACACCATATATTTT
CASSRQGPGNTIYF
>TRBJ2-5|-|-|TRBV7-7
TGTGCCAGCAGCTTATTTATGGTCGCGGGACAGCAAGAGACCCAGTACTTC
CASSLFMVAGQQETQYF
>TRBJ2-5|few|TRBD1|TRBV6-8
TGTGCCAGCAGTGGGGACAGGATCGGGGCCCAGTACTTC
CASSGDRIGAQYF
>TRBJ2-1|-|TRBD1|TRBV11-3
TGTGCCAGCAGCAGGGACAGGGGGAGGGGTGAGCAGTTCTTC
CASSRDRGRGEQFF
>TRBJ1-1|once|-|TRBV6-8
TGTGCCACCTCCTCGGGAGGCGCTGAAGCTTTCTTT
CATSSGGAEAFF
>TRBJ2-4|-|TRBD2|TRBV28
TGTGCCAGCAGCCCGGGGGGGCGAGAGGACATTCAGTACTTC
CASSPGGREDIQYF
>TRBJ1-1|-|TRBD1|TRBV29-1
TGCAGCGTCTCGACAGGGGTTACTGAAGCTTTCTTT
CSVSTGVTEAFF